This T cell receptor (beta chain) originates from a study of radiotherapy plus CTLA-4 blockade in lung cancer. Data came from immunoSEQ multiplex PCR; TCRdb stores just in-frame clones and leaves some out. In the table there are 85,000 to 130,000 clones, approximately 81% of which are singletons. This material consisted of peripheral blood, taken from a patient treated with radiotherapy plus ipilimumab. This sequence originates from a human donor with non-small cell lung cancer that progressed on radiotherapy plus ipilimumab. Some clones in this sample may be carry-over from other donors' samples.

CDR3 loop: CASKIRDRNTSPLHF. The CDR3 DNA is TGTGCCAGCAAGATCCGGGACAGAAATACTTCACCCCTCCACTTT. V usage is TRBV6-5 and J usage is TRBJ1-6, with 7 bases lining up with TRBD1. This CDR3 is 15 amino acids long. Germline V lookup: CDR1 MNHEY, CDR2 SVGAGI. The V gene end was trimmed by 7 bases and the J gene end by 9 bases; junction bases not matched to a gene: 12.